The entry below describes one TCR beta chain. The record originates from a study of OX40 agonist ivuxolimab in advanced cancers. The repertoire was sequenced with immunoSEQ multiplex PCR; TCRdb's copy has only in-frame clones and lacks some. Of roughly 10,000 clones in the sample, more than 60% were seen once. The CDR3 covers 14 residues. Losses at the gene ends were 7 bases for V and 5 bases for J; bases not matched to a gene: 2. In germline, CDR1 is MRHNA, CDR2 SNTAGT. V usage is TRBV6-4 and J usage is TRBJ2-1, with 13 positions matching TRBD2. Sequenced here: CD4+ or CD8+ T cells sorted from blood, sampled in a trial of the OX40 agonist ivuxolimab. The source is an adult with an advanced solid tumor such as melanoma, head and neck, liver or kidney cancer. The CDR3 here is CASIGTSGDNEQFF. The CDR3 DNA reads TGTGCCAGCATCGGGACTAGCGGGGACAATGAGCAGTTCTTC.